This T cell receptor (beta chain) originates from a study of shared clonotypes between healthy human individuals (dated by TCRdb to the early 2020s). In terms of the full investigation: Three men and a couple of women, aged 18 to 49 years, made up the cohort. For each donor, CD4 naive and CD4 memory were each given three plates, CD8 naive was given two plates, and CD8 memory was given one plate. The study deeply sequenced blood TCR repertoires of about 5 healthy adults to estimate repertoire size and the extent of clonotype sharing between individuals. To increase sequencing depth and limit assay-specific biases, TCR repertoire library preparation and sequencing were carried out by different laboratories using diverse techniques. Each donor's leukapheresis produced roughly between roughly 0.85 and 9.5 billion PBMCs.

Concerning this clone itself: Its antigen is still unknown. No per-base quality is available; no much larger clone lies one base away.

Study-level results and caveats: Sharing across a few donors was observed for about 5% of naive CD4, about 4% of naive CD8, about 2.3% of memory CD4, and about 0.4% of memory CD8 clonotypes. Estimated clonotype richness was generally larger for naive than for memory subsets. Because the study included a small number of donors, the genetic and exposure-history diversity represented was limited. Sampling was restricted to blood, and TCR repertoires in tissues likely differ from the TCR repertoires found in blood. Compared with non-shared clonotypes, the clonotypes found in all four sorted-subset donors had higher generation probabilities. Incomplete sequencing was indicated by rarefaction of sorted-subset datasets, despite the large sequencing depth. Pairwise subsampling indicated that sequencing depth was expected to affect the degree of clonotype sharing among donors.

From the cysteine up to the phenylalanine, the CDR3 has a length of 10 residues. The read is trimmed to its CDR3 DNA, 30 bases read in frame from base 1. V loses 5 bases of germline sequence and J loses 13 bases, and the interval between the two ends is 11 bases. Reading the germline V gene gives CDR1 SNHLY and CDR2 FYNNEI. Using the deep immunoSEQ assay, multiplex PCR amplified TCR CDR3 regions from genomic DNA. Extracted genomic DNA from each cell subset was distributed evenly across all wells of several immunoSEQ 96-well plates, and each plate was treated as a replicate. For sorted subsets, each replicate PCR was loaded with 200 ng genomic DNA, equivalent to about 30,000 T cell genomes. Purified libraries were quantified with a Qubit 3.0 fluorometer, sized on a Bioanalyzer 2100, and re-quantified with the KAPA Library Quantification kit. Every immunoSEQ 96-well plate was sequenced on a dedicated single-read 150-cycle Illumina NextSeq 550 flow cell. Processing in the source paper ran as follows. Because the immunoSEQ output held only junctional sequences and lacked quality scores, the filtering could not match the filtering applied to full-length reads. Sequences were annotated with PyIR, a Python wrapper for IgBLAST v1.9, using IMGT germline references to assign V/J genes and CDR3. Reads were filtered out if the reads had weak V/J assignments (E-value above 1e-6), no CDR3, stop codons, out-of-frame junctions, or ambiguous translated residues. V3J clonotypes were defined as sequences sharing an identical inferred V gene, J gene, and CDR3 amino acid sequence. Percentage overlap between repertoires was computed as shared unique clonotypes divided by the size of the smaller repertoire. Three approaches were used to assess repertoire richness: RTK rarefaction, the Chao1 estimator, and Recon v2.1 estimates of unobserved clonotypes. Generation probabilities for all TCRbeta clonotypes obtained by the gDNA method from a handful of donors were computed using OLGA. TCRdb holds this immuneACCESS table with in-frame rearrangements only. Some clones are missing; in checked studies, unresolved V genes explain under half, and the rest has no known cause. V and J calls and clone size follow that table, whereas D and trimming were derived from the DNA. This sample comprises about 1 million clones, around four fifths of them detected only once. Together, the top ten hold roughly 1.4% of the sample.

The donors were healthy, HIV-negative adults with no recently reported acute infections or vaccinations. All donors were Caucasian adults living in Nashville, Tennessee, USA. CD4+ T cells were enriched through magnetic negative selection, after which naive cells were positively selected on CD45RA and the remaining negative fraction served as the memory subset. Blood was obtained by leukapheresis, after which PBMCs were separated by Ficoll-Histopaque density gradient centrifugation and cryopreserved in liquid nitrogen vapor phase. Analytical flow cytometry was used to check the purity and quantity of each magnetically sorted T cell population. Genomic DNA was isolated from each sorted fraction and quantified by UV absorbance on a Nanodrop 2000c.

The origin of this receptor is a young man in good health. The chain was built from TRBV2 and TRBJ1-1; the D gene is unclear. Sequenced sample: memory CD4+ T cells sorted from blood. Interpreted using the paper, the cell subset or site label stands for: CD45RA-negative fraction. The base sequence is TGTGCCAGCAGTTGGGTACGGTGTTTCTTT. The resulting protein is CASSWVRCFF.